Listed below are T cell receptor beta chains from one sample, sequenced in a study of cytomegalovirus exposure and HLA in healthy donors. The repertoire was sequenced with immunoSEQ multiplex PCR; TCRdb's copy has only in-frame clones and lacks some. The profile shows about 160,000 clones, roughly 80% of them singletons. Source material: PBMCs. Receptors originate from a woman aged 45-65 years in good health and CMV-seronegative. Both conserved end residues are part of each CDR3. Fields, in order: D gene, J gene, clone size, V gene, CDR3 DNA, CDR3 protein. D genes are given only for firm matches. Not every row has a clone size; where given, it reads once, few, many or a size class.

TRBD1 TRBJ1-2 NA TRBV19 TGTGCCAGTAGTCCCGGGACAGGGTATTTTGGCTACACCTTC CASSPGTGYFGYTF
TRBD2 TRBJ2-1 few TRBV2 TGTGCCAGCAGTGAAGACGGACTAGCGGTATACAATGAGCAGTTCTTC CASSEDGLAVYNEQFF
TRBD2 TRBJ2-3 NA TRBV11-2 TGTGCCAGCCGGGCTAGCGGGTTCACAGATACGCAGTATTTT CASRASGFTDTQYF
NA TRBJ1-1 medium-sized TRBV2 TGTGCCAGCAGTGATGGACAGAGGAGCACTGAAGCTTTCTTT CASSDGQRSTEAFF
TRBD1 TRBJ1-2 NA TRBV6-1 TGTGCCAGCAGTGAAGTGGGACAGGGAGGCGGCTACACCTTC CASSEVGQGGGYTF
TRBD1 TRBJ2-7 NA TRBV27 TGTGCCAGCAGTTTATGGGGGACAGGGGGTACCGAGCAGTACTTC CASSLWGTGGTEQYF
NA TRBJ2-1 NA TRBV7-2 TGTGCCAGCAGCTTAGCGGGAGCGATTTACAATGAGCAGTTCTTC CASSLAGAIYNEQFF
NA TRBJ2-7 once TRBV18 TGTGCCAGCTCACCGGGACTCCGCGACGAGCAGTACTTC CASSPGLRDEQYF
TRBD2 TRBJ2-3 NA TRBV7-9 TGTGCCAGCAGCCCGGGACTAGCGGGTGGCTTTGATACGCAGTATTTT CASSPGLAGGFDTQYF
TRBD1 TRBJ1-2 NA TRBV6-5 TGTGCCAGCAGAGGACAGGGGGATAGAGGCTACACCTTC CASRGQGDRGYTF
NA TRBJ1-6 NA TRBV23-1 TGCGCCAGCAGTCAATCGGTCGGGGGGGGGAATTCACCCCTCCACTTT CASSQSVGGGNSPLHF
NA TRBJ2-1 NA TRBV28 TGTGCCAGCAGCCTTAGACGAGGAGGATCCAATGAGCAGTTCTTC CASSLRRGGSNEQFF
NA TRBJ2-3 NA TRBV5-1 TGCGCCAGCAGCTTGGAGTTGGACAGCAGCACAGATACGCAGTATTTT CASSLELDSSTDTQYF
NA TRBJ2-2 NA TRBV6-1 TGTGCCAGCAGTGAAGATTGGTTCGGGGCCGGGGAGCTGTTTTTT CASSEDWFGAGELFF
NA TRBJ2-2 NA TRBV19 TGTGCCAGTAGTCCGACTAGTAACACCGGGGAGCTGTTTTTT CASSPTSNTGELFF
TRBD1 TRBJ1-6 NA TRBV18 TGTGCCAGCTCACAGGGACAGGGGAATTCACCCCTCCACTTT CASSQGQGNSPLHF
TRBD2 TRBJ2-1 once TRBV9 TGTGCCAGCAGCGCGCTTTCCACAGCGGGAGCCGCCTACAATGAGCAGTTCTTC CASSALSTAGAAYNEQFF
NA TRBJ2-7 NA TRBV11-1 TGTGCCAGCAGCCCTGTACTCTCGGGGGACGAGCAGTACTTC CASSPVLSGDEQYF
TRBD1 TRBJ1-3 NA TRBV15 TGTGCCACCAGCACCAGGAAGGGACAGGGGATATTCCGCCGTGGGAACACCATATATTTT CATSTRKGQGIFRRGNTIYF
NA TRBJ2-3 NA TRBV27 TGTGCCAGCAGTTCATGGGGGAGGCGCACAGATACGCAGTATTTT CASSSWGRRTDTQYF
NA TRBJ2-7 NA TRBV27 TGTGCCAGCAGCAGGAAGCAGGGGAAATTGGAAAAGTACTACGAGCAGTACTTC CASSRKQGKLEKYYEQYF
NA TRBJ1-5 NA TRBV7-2 TGTGCCAGCAGCTTAGCACAGGGACAACAGCCCCAGCATTTT CASSLAQGQQPQHF
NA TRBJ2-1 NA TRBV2 TGTGCCAGCAGGGTTGACACCAACAATGAGCAGTTCTTC CASRVDTNNEQFF
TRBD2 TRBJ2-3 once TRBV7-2 TGTGCCAGCAGCTTAACGGGGGGTAGCGGGCCAGCAGGGGATACGCAGTATTTT CASSLTGGSGPAGDTQYF
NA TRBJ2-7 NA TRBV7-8 TGTGCCAGCGGCAACTCCCGACAGTTACTCTACGAGCAGTACTTC CASGNSRQLLYEQYF
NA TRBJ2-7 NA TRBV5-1 TGCGCCAGCAGCTTGGAAGCGTCCTCCTACGAGCAGTACTTC CASSLEASSYEQYF
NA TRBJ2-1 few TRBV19 TGTGCCAGTAGTATAGTTCTCCGGGGTGGTGAGCAGTTCTTC CASSIVLRGGEQFF
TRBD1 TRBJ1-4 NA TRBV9 TGTGCCAGCAGCGCGGGACAGGTCAATGAAAAACTGTTTTTT CASSAGQVNEKLFF
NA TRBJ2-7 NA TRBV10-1 TGCGCCAGCAGTGATTACGAGACTGGTCAGTACTTC CASSDYETGQYF
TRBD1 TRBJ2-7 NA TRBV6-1 TGTGCCAGCAGTGAAAGGGGGCTCGGCTCCTACGAGCAGTACTTC CASSERGLGSYEQYF
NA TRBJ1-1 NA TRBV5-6 TGTGCCAGCAGCTCCCTCGGGGGAGGGGCTTTCTTT CASSSLGGGAFF
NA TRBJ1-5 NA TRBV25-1 TGTGCCAGCAGGGGAGGGCTCAATCAGCCCCAGCATTTT CASRGGLNQPQHF
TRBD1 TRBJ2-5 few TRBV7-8 TGTGCCAGCAGCCACTATTTACGGACAGGGGGAATGGAGACCCAGTACTTC CASSHYLRTGGMETQYF
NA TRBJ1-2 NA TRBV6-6 TGTGCCAGCAGCCCCCCCGAGTACTATGGCTACACCTTC CASSPPEYYGYTF
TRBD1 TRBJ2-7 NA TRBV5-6 TGTGCCAGCAGTCGACAGGGGGCCTCCTACCATTCCTACGAGCAGTACTTC CASSRQGASYHSYEQYF
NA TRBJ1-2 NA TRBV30 TGTGCCTGGAGTGGTTCAGGGTTCGAAGGCTACACCTTC CAWSGSGFEGYTF
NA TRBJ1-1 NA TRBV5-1 TGCGCCAGCAGCTTGGCGAGGATAGGGGCGGACACTGAAGCTTTCTTT CASSLARIGADTEAFF
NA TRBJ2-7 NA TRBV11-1 TGTGCCAGCAGCCGCGAGGTCAACGAGCAGTACTTC CASSREVNEQYF
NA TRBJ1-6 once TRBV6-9 TGTGCCAGCAGTACCCCGGAGGGGTGGAGTTCACCCCTCCACTTT CASSTPEGWSSPLHF
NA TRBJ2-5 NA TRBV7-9 TGTTCCAGCAGCTTAGATCGCGGGGCCCCTAATATTGCGGAGACCCAGTACTTC CSSSLDRGAPNIAETQYF
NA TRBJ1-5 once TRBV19 TGTGCCAGCGGAGCGCCCCCCGACTGGTTCCGGGCCCAGCATTTT CASGAPPDWFRAQHF
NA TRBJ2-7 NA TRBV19 TGTGCCAGTAGGGGAGACTACGAGCAGTACTTC CASRGDYEQYF
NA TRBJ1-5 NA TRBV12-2 TGTGCAAGTCGCTCCAACCCCCGAGACAGGGGAAAAGTCCAGCCCCAGCATTTT CASRSNPRDRGKVQPQHF
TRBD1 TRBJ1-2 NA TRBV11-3 TGTGCCAGCAGCTTAGGGCCCTGTGAGACAGGGCCCAACTATGGCTACACCTTC CASSLGPCETGPNYGYTF
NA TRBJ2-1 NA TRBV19 TGTGCCAGTAGTCCGCGACTAAAAAGCTCCTACAATGAGCAGTTCTTC CASSPRLKSSYNEQFF
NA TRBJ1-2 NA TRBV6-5 TGTGCCAGCAGTTCCTCCGGGACAAGACGTTATGGCTACACCTTC CASSSSGTRRYGYTF
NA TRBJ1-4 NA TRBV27 TGTGCCAGCAGTTTGAACAGTGGGAATGAAAAACTGTTTTTT CASSLNSGNEKLFF
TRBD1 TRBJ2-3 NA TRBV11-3 TGTGCCAGCAGCCTTGAGGGGGCGACTACCGATACGCAGTATTTT CASSLEGATTDTQYF
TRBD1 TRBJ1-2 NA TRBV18 TGTGCCAGCTCACCATCGACAGGGATGGGTGGCTACACCTTC CASSPSTGMGGYTF
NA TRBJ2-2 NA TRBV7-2 TGTGCCAGCAGCTTATTCGGACACCTGAACACCGGGGAGCTGTTTTTT CASSLFGHLNTGELFF